Listed below are T cell receptor beta chains from one sample, sequenced in a study of T-cell reconstitution after alpha-beta-depleted transplantation in children. TCRdb itself ran the PCR reads through MiXCR, one entry per CDR3 protein. The top ten hold about 6% of the sample, which has roughly 100,000 distinct CDR3 sequences, around 5.9% seen once. The source material was PBMCs, mostly from graft donor cells, sampled 60 days after TCRalphabeta/CD19-depleted stem cell transplant. The receptors derive from a female patient aged 2-15 years who had a stem cell transplant for Fanconi anemia, so the T cells may come from the graft donor. Both conserved end residues are trimmed from each CDR3. Fields, in order: V gene, J gene, CDR3 protein.

TRBV5-1,TRBJ2-1,ASSKLAGGPGYNEQF
TRBV6-5,TRBJ1-5,ASSRILHLRVISNQPQH
TRBV14,TRBJ2-1,ASSQALTSGYNEQF
TRBV3-1,TRBJ2-3,ASSSSGGVSSSTDTQY
TRBV21-1,TRBJ2-7,ASSKDARYEQY
TRBV20-1,TRBJ2-3,SAPPAGKGTDTQY
TRBV20-1,TRBJ2-3,SARLTGRGPDTQY
TRBV12-3/TRBV12-4,TRBJ1-1,ATVPQNTEAF
TRBV10-3,TRBJ2-2,ATHLAGEINTGELF
TRBV2,TRBJ2-7,ASSELMAGYEQY
TRBV20-1,TRBJ1-2,SARGSRQGNGYT
TRBV3-1,TRBJ2-1,ASSQPGRLYNEQF
TRBV18,TRBJ2-1,ASSPDREGLIYNEQF
TRBV6-1,TRBJ2-4,ASSPTGLAKNIQY
TRBV20-1,TRBJ2-5,SAPDRGETQY
TRBV2,TRBJ2-3,ASSDRQSTDTQY
TRBV28,TRBJ2-3,ASSPPVGSADTQY
TRBV2,TRBJ1-6,ASSGTGNNSPLH
TRBV3-1,TRBJ2-3,ASSHFPGTSGGEDTQY
TRBV7-3,TRBJ2-2,ASSSNRNAGANTGELF
TRBV28,TRBJ2-7,ASRTFIGGYEQY
TRBV12-3/TRBV12-4,TRBJ2-2,ASSSLRGPGLHTGELF